The rows below give T cell receptor beta chains drawn from one sample of a study of early T cells in non-severe SARS-CoV-2 infection. MiXCR, run by TCRdb on the 5' RACE reads, gives a single entry per CDR3 protein. The table records 65,000 to 95,000 distinct CDR3 sequences, roughly a sixth of them present only once. Material: whole blood. Source of these receptors: an adult who was a healthcare worker with PCR-confirmed SARS-CoV-2 infection or an uninfected control (not recorded which). CDR3s leave out the opening cysteine and the closing phenylalanine or tryptophan.

j_call: TRBJ1-2; v_call: TRBV10-2; cdr3_aa: ASSESGILSYT
j_call: TRBJ1-5; v_call: TRBV6-6; cdr3_aa: ASRWTRGDQPQH
j_call: TRBJ2-2; v_call: TRBV7-2; cdr3_aa: ASSLASGNTGELF
j_call: TRBJ2-3; v_call: TRBV2; cdr3_aa: ASGTGLAGGLSTDTQY
j_call: TRBJ2-7; v_call: TRBV12-3/TRBV12-4; cdr3_aa: ASSSRGDRDEQY
j_call: TRBJ2-3; v_call: TRBV7-7; cdr3_aa: ASSLAGADTQY
j_call: TRBJ1-4; v_call: TRBV20-1; cdr3_aa: SASPGGWGKKLF
j_call: TRBJ2-2; v_call: TRBV7-3; cdr3_aa: ASSLTGVTGELF
j_call: TRBJ2-3; v_call: TRBV5-4; cdr3_aa: ASSYGLTDTQY
j_call: TRBJ2-5; v_call: TRBV6-6; cdr3_aa: ASSSGTPSQETQY
j_call: TRBJ2-1; v_call: TRBV7-6; cdr3_aa: ASSLSVGEQF
j_call: TRBJ2-7; v_call: TRBV20-1; cdr3_aa: SARDSGTRYPYEQY
j_call: TRBJ1-4; v_call: TRBV30; cdr3_aa: ACPGQLNEKLF
j_call: TRBJ1-1; v_call: TRBV5-1; cdr3_aa: ASSMTGKGLRTEAF